The 16 T cell receptor beta chains given below trace back to one sample, sequenced in a study of OX40 agonist ivuxolimab in advanced cancers. The library was prepared using the immunoSEQ multiplex PCR assay. TCRdb took this table from immuneACCESS and kept in-frame rearrangements with V and J called. Such tables lack part of the clones; where checked against another copy, unresolved V genes explain under half of the gap, and the rest is unexplained. In all, the sample holds about 71,000 clones, and about 89% of those were seen once. More than 2% of the sample is in the top ten clones. Sample: CD4+ or CD8+ T cells sorted from blood, taken in a trial of the OX40 agonist ivuxolimab. These receptors were collected from an adult with an advanced solid tumor such as melanoma, head and neck, liver or kidney cancer.

This clone was counted a single time. This rearrangement joins TRBV7-6 to TRBJ2-3; D could derive from TRBD1 or TRBD2 (5 bases each). Germline V gives CDR1 SGHVS, CDR2 FNYEAQ. The CDR3 is made up of 13 amino acids. Trimming shortened V by 0 bases and J by 4 bases, and 5 bases separated the two germline ends. CDR3 amino acids: CASSLAGADTQYF. The CDR3, as DNA: TGTGCCAGCAGCTTAGCGGGGGCAGATACGCAGTATTTT.

The chain employs TRBV4-1 and TRBJ2-6; a weak D match, TRBD1 (5 bases). Trimming left V 1 base short and J 4 bases short, with 11 bases between. The germline V gene encodes CDR1 MGHRA and CDR2 YSYEKL. The CDR3 has 16 residues. Here the CDR3 reads CASSQGRQSGANVLTF. The DNA of the CDR3 is TGCGCCAGCAGCCAAGGGAGACAGTCAGGGGCCAACGTCCTGACTTTC.

V gene TRBV15 combines with J gene TRBJ2-7, with D possibly called TRBD1 or TRBD2 (8 bases each). The CDR3 is 16 residues long. V lost 0 bases, J lost 3 bases, and 15 bases lay in between. The germline CDR1 and CDR2 sequences are LNHNV and YYDKDF (reference sequence). CDR3 residues: CATSRDQGAGGYEQYF. CDR3 nucleotides: TGTGCCACCAGCAGAGATCAGGGGGCGGGGGGCTACGAGCAGTACTTC. Variable domain in full (rest from reference TRBV15 and TRBJ2-7): DAMVIQNPRYQVTQFGKPVTLSCSQTLNHNVMYWYQQKSSQAPKLLFHYYDKDFNNEADTPDNFQSRRPNTSFCFLDIRSPGLGDTAMYLCATSRDQGAGGYEQYFGPGTRLTVT.

The rearrangement links TRBV2 to TRBJ2-2, with a tentative D call TRBD2 (5 bases). In germline, CDR1 is SNHLY, CDR2 FYNNEI. Trimming shortened V by 7 bases and J by 7 bases, and 16 bases separated the two germline ends. This CDR3 contains 14 residues. The CDR3: CASKPGPSGGELFF. CDR3 DNA: TGTGCCAGCAAACCGGGCCCAAGCGGCGGGGAGCTGTTTTTT.

V gene TRBV18 combines with J gene TRBJ1-5; D may be TRBD1 (5 bases). CDR1 is KGHSH, CDR2 LQKENI, per germline. The CDR3 spans 16 residues. The ends were cut back, 2 bases at V and 3 bases at J, with 14 bases in the middle. The DNA for the CDR3 is TGTGCCAGCTCACCAGCTGAGAGGGGCCCCAATCAGCCCCAGCATTTT. Protein: CASSPAERGPNQPQHF.

The V and J genes are TRBV16 and TRBJ2-1; 7 bases match TRBD1. V trimming: 2 bases; J trimming: 3 bases; junction bases outside the gene matches: 4. This CDR3 contains 15 residues. Germline CDR1 is KGHSY and CDR2 is FQNENV. The CDR3 sequence: CASSQNRGGYNEQFF. The CDR3 DNA reads TGTGCCAGCAGCCAAAACAGGGGCGGCTACAATGAGCAGTTCTTC.

The V call is TRBV28, the J call TRBJ1-3; D possibly corresponds to TRBD1 (5 bases). Germline CDR1 reads MDHEN; CDR2 reads SYDVKM. Between the trimmed V and J ends, which lost 1 base and 0 bases, there was a span of 13 bases. CDR3 size: 17 residues. CDR3 bases: TGTGCCAGCAGTTTATACCGCCAGGGTAGCTCTGGAAACACCATATATTTT. Protein product: CASSLYRQGSSGNTIYF.

This sequence joins TRBV7-9 and TRBJ2-7, with TRBD2 identical over 10 bases. This CDR3 is 15 amino acids long. Looked up from germline, CDR1 is SEHNR and CDR2 is FQNEAQ (reference sequence). Unmatched junction bases numbered 8, after V lost 5 bases and J lost 4 bases. The CDR3 DNA reads TGTGCCAGCAGCGACCAAAGCGGGGGGGTTTACGAGCAGTACTTC. Its protein is CASSDQSGGVYEQYF.

The gene calls are TRBV4-3 and TRBJ1-1; D unresolved. CDR1 LGHNA and CDR2 YSLEER come from the germline V gene. V shed 9 bases and J shed 0 bases, with 2 bases lying between them. This CDR3 comprises 10 residues. The chain's CDR3 is CARVNTEAFF. The CDR3 bases are TGCGCCAGAGTGAACACTGAAGCTTTCTTT.

The gene calls are TRBV19 and TRBJ1-4; the D is unclear. Per germline, CDR1 LNHDA and CDR2 SQIVND (reference sequence). The length of the CDR3 is 15 residues. Trimming shortened V by 1 base and J by 3 bases, and 9 bases separated the two germline ends. In DNA form, the CDR3 reads TGTGCCAGTAGTATAGCCCGGTTAGCTAATGAAAAACTGTTTTTT. Translated: CASSIARLANEKLFF.

This clone turned up a few times. CDR3 protein: CASKGLAGDTGELFF. The CDR3 nucleotides are TGTGCCAGCAAGGGGCTAGCGGGAGACACCGGGGAGCTGTTTTTT. V is TRBV7-2 and J is TRBJ2-2, with 10 positions matching TRBD2. Germline CDR1 is SGHTA and CDR2 is FQGNSA. This CDR3 has 15 residues. Trimming at V came to 7 bases and at J to 3 bases, leaving 5 bases not matched to a gene.

In its sample, this clone was seen once. V usage is TRBV6-1 and J usage is TRBJ2-3; TRBD2 matches at 9 bases. Per germline, CDR1 MNHNS and CDR2 SASEGT. This CDR3 region has 14 residues. The ends lost 8 bases at V and 2 bases at J; junction bases unmatched: 5. CDR3 sequence: CASPRGRATDTQYF. The CDR3 nucleotides read TGTGCCAGCCCCCGCGGGAGGGCCACAGATACGCAGTATTTT.

The chain uses TRBV6-5 and TRBJ2-5; 10 bases match TRBD2. J lost 5 bases, V lost 2 bases, and 2 bases had no gene match. Germline CDR1 is MNHEY and CDR2 is SVGAGI. The CDR3 is made up of 14 amino acids. This CDR3 is CASSYNSGRETQYF. The CDR3 DNA sequence: TGTGCCAGCAGTTACAATAGCGGGAGGGAGACCCAGTACTTC.

This clone was seen a few times. The rearrangement joins TRBV2 to TRBJ1-1; D is uncertain. The CDR3 is 12 amino acids. The germline CDR1 and CDR2 sequences are SNHLY and FYNNEI. V lost 8 bases, J lost 5 bases, and 12 bases lay in between. CDR3 sequence reads: CASLLLGTEAFF. CDR3 nucleotide sequence: TGTGCCAGCCTGTTGTTGGGGACTGAAGCTTTCTTT.

The rearrangement uses TRBV15 and TRBJ1-6, with a weak D call TRBD1 (5 bases). Trimming pared 2 bases from V and 9 bases from J, leaving 17 bases between. This CDR3 has 16 amino acids. Germline CDR1 reads LNHNV; CDR2 reads YYDKDF (reference sequence). The CDR3 nucleotides read TGTGCCACCAGCAGAAGCCCCGGACTAGGGGTTTCACCCCTCCACTTT. Translation: CATSRSPGLGVSPLHF.

The rearrangement links TRBV7-6 to TRBJ1-3; TRBD1 is a possible D gene (5 bases). Trimming stripped 5 bases from V and 3 bases from J, with 20 bases between. The germline CDR1 and CDR2 sequences are SGHVS and FNYEAQ. The CDR3 is 17 amino acids. Here the CDR3 reads CASSPRWDGRIGNTIYF. CDR3 nucleotide sequence: TGTGCCAGCAGCCCGAGATGGGACGGCCGAATTGGAAACACCATATATTTT.